Below, one TCR beta chain is given with its context. These data come from a study of blood T cell repertoires in COVID-19. Per the germline V gene, CDR1 is MNHEY and CDR2 is SVGAGI. V trimming: 5 bases; J trimming: 6 bases; junction bases outside the gene matches: 7. This CDR3 comprises 14 residues. Clones were read by immunoSEQ multiplex PCR, and TCRdb kept only the in-frame ones, dropping some. The sample gives some 300,000 clones, 90% of which show up once; under 1.1% is in the top ten. The specimen sequenced was peripheral blood. This TCR was sampled from a middle-aged woman with COVID-19, enrolled during active disease. The V gene is TRBV6-5, the J gene TRBJ2-1; 7 bases are shared with TRBD2. The CDR3 DNA sequence: TGTGCCAGCAGTCCCGGGACTACCGGCAATGAGCAGTTCTTC. Translating it yields CASSPGTTGNEQFF.